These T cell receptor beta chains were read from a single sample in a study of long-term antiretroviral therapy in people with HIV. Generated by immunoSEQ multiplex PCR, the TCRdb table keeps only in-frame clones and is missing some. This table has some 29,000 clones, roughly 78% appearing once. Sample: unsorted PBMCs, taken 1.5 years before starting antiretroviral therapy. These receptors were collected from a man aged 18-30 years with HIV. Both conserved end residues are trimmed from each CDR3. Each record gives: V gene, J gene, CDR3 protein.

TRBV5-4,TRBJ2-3,ASSWGTDTQY
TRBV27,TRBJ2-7,ASSLFSGGPYEQY
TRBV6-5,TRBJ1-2,ASSSLTGFSGYT
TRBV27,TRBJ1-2,ASSSAYLDGRANYGYT
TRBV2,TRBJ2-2,ASSEWRGGGDTGELF
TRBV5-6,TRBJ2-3,ASRWDRLGADTQY
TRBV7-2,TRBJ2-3,ASRGTSDTQY
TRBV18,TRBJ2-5,ASSSEETQY
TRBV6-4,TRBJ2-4,ASSGREGRAVKNIQY
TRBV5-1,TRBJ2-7,ASSWTSAYSVEQY
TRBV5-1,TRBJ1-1,ASSLGRHTEAF
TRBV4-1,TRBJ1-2,ASSQDWQALNYGYT
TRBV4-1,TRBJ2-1,ASRKGLAGDNEQF
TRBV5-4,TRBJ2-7,ASSATTTAYEQY
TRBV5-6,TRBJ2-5,ASSLAPAGGRETQY
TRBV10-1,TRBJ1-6,ASSEAGVNSPLH
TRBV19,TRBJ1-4,ASSDIPGLGRDEKLF
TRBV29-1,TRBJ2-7,SVVTVTGREQY
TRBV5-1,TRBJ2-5,ASSFRGQGLGETQY
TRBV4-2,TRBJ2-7,ASSPATSGRGGEQY
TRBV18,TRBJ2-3,ASSPLDKSTDTQY
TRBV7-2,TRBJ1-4,ASSMPGPRKEKLF
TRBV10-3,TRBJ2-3,ARPGGPWETDTQY
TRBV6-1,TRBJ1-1,ASSEEGWGNTEAF
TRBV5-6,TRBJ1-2,ASTFIRRNYGYT
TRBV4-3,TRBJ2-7,ASSQVGSGDSSYEQY
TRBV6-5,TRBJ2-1,ASSYGGSIYNEQF
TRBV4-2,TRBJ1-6,ASREGPYNSPLH
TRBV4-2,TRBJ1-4,ASSQPRQTNEKLF
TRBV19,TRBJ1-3,ASSYRGSSGNTIY
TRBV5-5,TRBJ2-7,ASSLVGNEQY
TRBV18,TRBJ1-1,ASSPPSSGNTEAF
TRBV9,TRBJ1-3,ASSIKQSFSGNTIY
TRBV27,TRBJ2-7,ASSLSGGTSYEQY
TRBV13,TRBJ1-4,ASSSFHEKLF
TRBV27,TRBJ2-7,ASSLSPGSGRASRGYEQY
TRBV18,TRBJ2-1,ASSLQQGGSYNEQF
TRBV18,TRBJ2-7,ASSPAVSNEQY
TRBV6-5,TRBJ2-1,ASSSSGGAYNEQF
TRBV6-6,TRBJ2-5,ASSWGQGEGTQY
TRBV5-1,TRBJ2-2,ASSMGRGRDGELF
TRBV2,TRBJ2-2,ASNRGRNTGELF
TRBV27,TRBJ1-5,ASSLYSTGGNQPQH
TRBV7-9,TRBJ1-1,ASSLQRGADTEAF
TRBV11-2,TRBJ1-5,ASSLAPRGQPQH
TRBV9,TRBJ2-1,ASSALHREYNEQF